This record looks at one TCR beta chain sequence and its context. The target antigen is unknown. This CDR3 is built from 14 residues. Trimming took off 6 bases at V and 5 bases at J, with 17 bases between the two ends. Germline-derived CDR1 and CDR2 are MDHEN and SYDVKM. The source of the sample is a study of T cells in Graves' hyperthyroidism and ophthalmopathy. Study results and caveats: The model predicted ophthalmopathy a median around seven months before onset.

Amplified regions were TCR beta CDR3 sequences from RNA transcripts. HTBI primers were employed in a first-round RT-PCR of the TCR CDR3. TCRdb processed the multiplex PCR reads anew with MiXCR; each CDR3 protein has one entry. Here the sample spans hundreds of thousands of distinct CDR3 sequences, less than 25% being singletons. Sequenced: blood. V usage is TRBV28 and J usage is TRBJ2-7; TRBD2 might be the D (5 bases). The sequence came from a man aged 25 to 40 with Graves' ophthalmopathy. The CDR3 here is CASSASGGVNEQYF. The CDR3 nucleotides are TGTGCCAGCAGCGCCAGCGGAGGAGTAAACGAGCAGTACTTC.